This TCR beta chain was documented in a study of vaccination effects on CD4 cells after COVID-19. The germline V gene has CDR1 SEHNR and CDR2 FQNEAQ (reference sequence). The CDR3 has 12 residues. Deletions cut 0 bases from V and 15 bases from J, with 12 bases between. Study conclusions and caveats: There was only 1 of 255 vaccine-induced clones in healthy vaccinees that cross-reacted with common cold coronaviruses.

This clone appeared a single time. Its antigen is not known. The repertoire was sequenced with immunoSEQ multiplex PCR; TCRdb's copy has only in-frame clones and lacks some. Here the sample spans some 29,000 clones, roughly 74% being singletons. ViraFEST assay sequencing came after antigen-specific CD4+ T cells were expanded with viral peptide pools. Subsequent to a culture period of about nine days, CD4+ T cells were isolated. Vaccination of participants consisted of two doses of either the BNT162b2 or mRNA-1273 vaccine. Half-medium replacement with IL-2 medium occurred on days 3 and 7. The J gene is TRBJ2-4, the V gene TRBV7-9; D is perhaps TRBD2 (7 bases). The sequencing used CD4+ T cells from PBMCs cultured with HCoV-OC43 spike peptides, collected after COVID-19 vaccination. As for subset: HCoV-OC43 spike overlapping peptide pool stimulation. This receptor was identified in a human donor who received a COVID-19 vaccine. CDR3 sequence (DNA): TGTGCCAGCAGCTTAGCGGAGGGGGGGCGGTACTTC. Protein product: CASSLAEGGRYF.